The 18 T cell receptor beta chains given below trace back to one sample, sequenced in a study of T cell clusters in autoimmune cytopenias. TRB was amplified by touch-down multiplex PCR, primer pools A and B combined. TCRdb reprocessed the multiplex PCR reads; each CDR3 protein has one entry and no DNA is given. In all, the sample yields 8,000 or so distinct CDR3 sequences. TRB was amplified from roughly 250 ng of peripheral blood genomic DNA per sample. Material: peripheral blood. The receptors were sampled from a human donor with an autoimmune cytopenia or autoimmune hepatitis (not recorded which).

The CDR3 is CASRGLAGSYEQYF. This rearrangement joins TRBV27 to TRBJ2-7; TCRdb calls TRBD2, which cannot be checked without DNA. This CDR3 is built from 14 residues. CDR1 and CDR2 from the germline V gene are MNHEY and SMNVEV (reference sequence).

The J gene is TRBJ1-6, the V gene TRBV6-4. CDR3 length: 13 amino acids. Germline V gives CDR1 MRHNA, CDR2 SNTAGT. This CDR3 reads CASSYQETAPLHF.

The chain couples TRBV19 to TRBJ2-6; TCRdb outputs TRBD1, but without DNA this stays unchecked. The CDR3 runs 16 residues. Germline CDR1 and CDR2: LNHDA and SQIVND (reference sequence). CDR3 sequence: CASSRGRGSGANVLTF. Combining the CDR3 with reference TRBV19 and TRBJ2-6 gives the whole variable domain DGGITQSPKYLFRKEGQNVTLSCEQNLNHDAMYWYRQDPGQGLRLIYYSQIVNDFQKGDIAEGYSVSREKKESFPLTVTSAQKNPTAFYLCASSRGRGSGANVLTFGAGSRLTVL.

The chain links TRBV19 to TRBJ1-1; the TCRdb D gene call, TRBD1, has no DNA to confirm it. Germline V lookup: CDR1 LNHDA, CDR2 SQIVND (reference sequence). The CDR3 sequence is 14 residues long. The CDR3 here is CASRIETENTEAFF.

This clonotype registers medium-sized by frequency. The chain combines TRBV5-4 with TRBJ2-3. The CDR3 totals 12 residues. CDR1 is SGHNT and CDR2 is YYREEE in the germline V gene (reference sequence). CDR3 in amino acids: CASSLYSSGEYF.

This clonotype is deemed medium-sized by its frequency. The chain couples TRBV29-1 to TRBJ1-6; TCRdb gives TRBD1 as the D gene, but with no DNA this cannot be confirmed. The length of the CDR3 is 12 residues. CDR1 and CDR2 (germline): SQVTM, ANQGSEA. CDR3 residues: CSVGDRDSPLHF.

The rearrangement links TRBV20-1 to TRBJ2-3. CDR1 and CDR2 (germline): DFQATT, SNEGSKA (reference sequence). There are 14 residues in the CDR3. The CDR3 here is CSANKSPSTDTQYF.

The V and J genes are TRBV27 and TRBJ2-5; absent DNA, TCRdb's TRBD1 call cannot be checked. The length of the CDR3 is 13 residues. From germline, CDR1 is MNHEY and CDR2 SMNVEV (reference sequence). The CDR3 protein is CASTSRGGETQYF.

The V call is TRBV24-1, the J call TRBJ1-2. The germline V gene encodes CDR1 KGHDR and CDR2 SFDVKD. The CDR3 spans 11 residues. CDR3 sequence: CATSDSQTYTF.

The gene calls are TRBV19 and TRBJ2-1; lacking DNA, the TRBD2 call made by TCRdb goes unchecked. The CDR3 length is 18 residues. Germline-derived CDR1 and CDR2 are LNHDA and SQIVND (reference sequence). CDR3 residues: CASSIGSSGSTSYNEQFF.

The chain employs TRBV30 and TRBJ2-5; TCRdb designates TRBD1, a call that cannot be tested without DNA. CDR1 GTSNPN and CDR2 SVGIG come from the germline V gene (reference sequence). This CDR3 is built from 14 residues. This CDR3 is CAWSEDRVQETQYF.

V gene TRBV6-5 combines with J gene TRBJ2-2; TCRdb picks TRBD1, but there is no DNA to check that call. The germline CDR1 and CDR2 sequences are MNHEY and SVGAGI. The CDR3 has 14 residues. This chain's CDR3 is CASSSEPGDGELFF.

This chain links TRBV15 with TRBJ1-1. This CDR3 region has 14 residues. CDR1 and CDR2 (germline): LNHNV, YYDKDF (reference sequence). CDR3 loop: CATSRGTSDTEAFF.

J is TRBJ2-1 and V is TRBV6-2 or TRBV6-3; TCRdb indicates TRBD1, and absent DNA this call remains unverified. CDR1 and CDR2 (germline): MNHEY, SVGEGT. This CDR3 spans 17 amino acids. CDR3 sequence: CASGYGANLDSYNEQFF.

The rearrangement joins TRBV13 to TRBJ2-7; no DNA is available, so the TRBD1 call from TCRdb remains unchecked. Looked up from germline, CDR1 is PRHDT and CDR2 is FYEKMQ (reference sequence). The CDR3 length is 14 residues. The CDR3 sequence: CASSPPVPPYEQYF.

This clonotype is classed as medium-sized by frequency. The chain combines TRBV6-5 with TRBJ2-2. CDR1 is MNHEY, CDR2 SVGAGI, per germline. The CDR3 length is 16 residues. The CDR3 loop is CASSYLRVGSTGELFF.

This sequence joins TRBV5-5 and TRBJ2-1; no DNA is available, so the TRBD1 call from TCRdb remains unchecked. The CDR3 totals 13 residues. In germline, CDR1 is SGHKS, CDR2 YYEKEE (reference sequence). The CDR3 sequence: CASSQGDRSEQFF.

The genes are TRBV5-4 and TRBJ2-2; TCRdb's D gene call, TRBD2, goes unchecked for lack of DNA. Germline CDR1 is SGHNT and CDR2 is YYREEE (reference sequence). The CDR3 contains 15 residues. CDR3 residues: CASSRGGSGHGELFF.